The rows below give T cell receptor beta chains drawn from one sample of a study of CD8+CD57+ T cells in acquired aplastic anemia. TCRdb fed the reads into MiXCR, producing one record per CDR3 protein. The sample yields under 350,000 distinct CDR3 sequences, under 65% seen once. Sequencing input: sorted CD4+, CD8+, or CD8+CD57+ T cells (not recorded which) from PBMCs. The receptors were sampled from a human donor with aplastic anemia. Both conserved end residues are part of each CDR3. Fields, in order: V gene, CDR3 length, CDR3 protein.

V: TRBV7-7; length: 15; CDR3: CASSLGLAGLGEQFF
V: TRBV7-2; length: 17; CDR3: CASSLARSLFSGNTIYF
V: TRBV20-1; length: 15; CDR3: CSALMGGSFSYEQYF
V: TRBV7-9; length: 14; CDR3: CASSPGGGENEQFF
V: TRBV7-9; length: 15; CDR3: CASSPRGFSQETQYF
V: TRBV10-1; length: 15; CDR3: CASSPGTGGENEQFF
V: TRBV24-1; length: 14; CDR3: CATNHGGAREKLFF
V: TRBV2; length: 13; CDR3: CASSDLEETEAFF
V: TRBV19; length: 13; CDR3: CASSIGPGAEAFF
V: TRBV19; length: 14; CDR3: CASAGGHSNQPQHF
V: TRBV5-8; length: 13; CDR3: CASSLGRGGGQFF
V: TRBV20-1; length: 15; CDR3: CSAKNPGLAKNIQYF
V: TRBV24-1; length: 16; CDR3: CATSDLADSMNTEAFF
V: TRBV7-8; length: 16; CDR3: CASSLEGMVRGNEQFF
V: TRBV20-1; length: 14; CDR3: CSATTSLGQETQYF
V: TRBV2; length: 17; CDR3: CASSEMVAGGHKNIQYF
V: TRBV7-3; length: 15; CDR3: CASSQGGRDTGELFF
V: TRBV2; length: 12; CDR3: CASQGLDYGYTF
V: TRBV20-1; length: 15; CDR3: CSASIVRGVGTEAFF
V: TRBV19; length: 15; CDR3: CASSGANRGRDEQYF
V: TRBV25-1; length: 11; CDR3: CANRGSGGYTF
V: TRBV6-2/TRBV6-3; length: 11; CDR3: CASTHGQLQYF
V: TRBV3-1; length: 15; CDR3: CASSPGAYSNQPQHF
V: TRBV4-1; length: 15; CDR3: CASSQQEGLALTQYF
V: TRBV3-1; length: 13; CDR3: CASSQDVDQPQHF
V: TRBV9; length: 15; CDR3: CASSVAGAVGEPQHF
V: TRBV25-1; length: 15; CDR3: CASSGVSGTSGEQFF
V: TRBV20-1; length: 14; CDR3: CSARPTGFDEKLFF
V: TRBV5-1; length: 14; CDR3: CASSTGQSNNEQFF
V: TRBV5-1; length: 14; CDR3: CASSLARAVDTQYF
V: TRBV29-1; length: 12; CDR3: CSAGGTGYGYTF
V: TRBV9; length: 17; CDR3: CASSVVGWTLNTGELFF
V: TRBV20-1; length: 13; CDR3: CSARHVPAPEAFF
V: TRBV3-1; length: 11; CDR3: CASSQATILFF
V: TRBV20-1; length: 15; CDR3: CSAVTGTGASYEQYF
V: TRBV4-3; length: 15; CDR3: CASSHDRAAGNTIYF
V: TRBV20-1; length: 14; CDR3: CSARGGRDQETQYF
V: TRBV6-5; length: 15; CDR3: CASSALAGGQETQYF
V: TRBV6-5; length: 13; CDR3: CASSTGTPTEQYF
V: TRBV7-2; length: 15; CDR3: CASSLWGGRRETQYF
V: TRBV7-8; length: 16; CDR3: CASRAGTVGGSTEAVF
V: TRBV20-1; length: 13; CDR3: CSAREKSYYGYTF
V: TRBV10-3; length: 13; CDR3: CAISEGKANEQFF
V: TRBV5-1; length: 15; CDR3: CASRVNRGVFYEQYF
V: TRBV20-1; length: 14; CDR3: CSASPPTAYNEQFF
V: TRBV12-3/TRBV12-4; length: 11; CDR3: CASSSRYEQYF
V: TRBV5-8; length: 13; CDR3: CASSFDINTEAFF
V: TRBV7-9; length: 17; CDR3: CASSLARDIFRNTEAFF
V: TRBV10-2; length: 15; CDR3: CASSDGTGHNEKLFF
V: TRBV5-6; length: 17; CDR3: CASSTLVSGARDSPLHF
V: TRBV3-1; length: 21; CDR3: CASSQGPWDSPRQDYNSPLHF
V: TRBV7-3; length: 16; CDR3: CASSLLGRANTGELFF
V: TRBV7-9; length: 13; CDR3: CASSLAGTDGYTF
V: TRBV29-1; length: 14; CDR3: CSVEPPGRPTKQYF
V: TRBV12-3/TRBV12-4; length: 15; CDR3: CASSLQGPNTGELFF
V: TRBV19; length: 19; CDR3: CASSVEGLAGGPLTDTQYF
V: TRBV6-5; length: 16; CDR3: CASSYSKLAAQETQYF